A single sample is the source of the 2 T cell receptor beta chains below, sequenced in a study of blood T cell repertoires in COVID-19. TCRdb keeps only in-frame clones here, not all; method: immunoSEQ multiplex PCR. The profile shows some 510,000 clones, roughly 88% of them singletons. Sequencing input: PBMCs or T cells enriched from blood (not recorded which). These receptors came from a woman aged 35 to 49 who had recovered from COVID-19.

CDR3 DNA sequence: TGTGCCAGCAGCCCCGCCGGGACAGACGCTAACTATGGCTACACCTTC. Protein: CASSPAGTDANYGYTF. The chain combines TRBV7-9 with TRBJ1-2; the match to TRBD1 covers 7 bases. This CDR3 spans 16 amino acids. With V trimmed by 5 bases and J by 0 bases, 9 bases remained unmatched. Germline lookup yields CDR1 SEHNR and CDR2 FQNEAQ (reference sequence). Supplemented by reference TRBV7-9 and TRBJ1-2, the full variable domain reads DTGVSQNPRHKITKRGQNVTFRCDPISEHNRLYWYRQTLGQGPEFLTYFQNEAQLEKSRLLSDRFSAERPKGSFSTLEIQRTEQGDSAMYLCASSPAGTDANYGYTFGSGTRLTVV.

The chain is built from TRBV2 and TRBJ2-1; possible D gene TRBD2, 5 bases. CDR3 length equals 13 residues. From germline, CDR1 is SNHLY and CDR2 FYNNEI. With 5 bases removed from V and 3 bases from J, the gap between germline ends came to 8 bases. CDR3 loop: CASSLDFYNEQFF. The CDR3 DNA is TGTGCCAGCAGTCTGGACTTCTACAATGAGCAGTTCTTC.